Listed below are T cell receptor beta chains from one sample, sequenced in a study of blood T cell repertoires in COVID-19. Assay used: immunoSEQ multiplex PCR; TCRdb lists only in-frame clones, some missing. The table includes under 300,000 clones, around 88% detected once. Source material: peripheral blood. Source of these receptors: a man older than 75 with acute or convalescent COVID-19. The CDR3 runs from the conserved cysteine through the conserved F or W. Fields, in order: J gene, V gene, D gene, clone size, CDR3 protein, CDR3 DNA. The D gene is left open where the match is weak. Not all rows give a size; the values are once, few, many and, for expanded clones, a class.

TRBJ2-3 | TRBV5-5 | TRBD1 | NA | CASSLDRGRTDTQYF | TGTGCCAGCAGCTTGGACAGGGGAAGAACAGATACGCAGTATTTT
TRBJ2-1 | TRBV5-4 | NA | NA | CASSGKATGNEQFF | TGTGCCAGCAGCGGCAAAGCGACTGGGAATGAGCAGTTCTTC
TRBJ2-3 | TRBV19 | TRBD2 | NA | CASSASSGREEYF | TGTGCCAGTAGCGCCTCTAGCGGGAGAGAGGAATATTTT
TRBJ1-5 | TRBV3-1/TRBV3-2 | TRBD1 | NA | CASSRGTGNNQPQHF | TGTGCCAGCAGCCGGGGGACAGGGAATAATCAGCCCCAGCATTTT
TRBJ2-1 | TRBV7-3 | NA | NA | CASSLPTRNEQFF | TGTGCCAGCAGCCTACCAACTCGGAATGAGCAGTTCTTC
TRBJ1-6 | TRBV5-1 | NA | NA | CASSGESGSLGPLHF | TGCGCCAGCAGCGGGGAAAGCGGGTCCCTGGGACCCCTCCACTTT
TRBJ2-1 | TRBV5-1 | TRBD2 | few | CASSLEGTSGYNEQFF | TGCGCCAGCAGCTTGGAGGGGACTAGCGGTTACAATGAGCAGTTCTTC
TRBJ1-1 | TRBV29-1 | NA | NA | CSARDIGNTEAFF | TGCAGCGCCCGGGACATCGGGAACACTGAAGCTTTCTTT
TRBJ2-2 | TRBV24-1 | NA | NA | CATSDGSLVGELFF | TGTGCCACCAGTGACGGGAGTCTCGTCGGGGAGCTGTTTTTT
TRBJ2-1 | TRBV4-1 | TRBD2 | NA | CASSPTSGRGSYNEQFF | TGCGCCAGCAGCCCCACTAGCGGGAGGGGATCCTACAATGAGCAGTTCTTC
TRBJ2-1 | TRBV28 | NA | NA | CASSLVGEEFF | TGTGCCAGCAGTTTGGTGGGGGAGGAGTTCTTC
TRBJ2-3 | TRBV7-2 | TRBD2 | NA | CASSLDGGTQYF | TGTGCCAGCAGCTTAGACGGGGGGACGCAGTATTTT
TRBJ1-2 | TRBV2 | TRBD1 | few | CASGETGGRGGYTF | TGTGCCAGCGGCGAGACAGGGGGCAGGGGTGGCTACACCTTC